One T cell receptor beta chain is described in this entry. Its antigen is still unknown. No much larger clonotype is one base removed from it; base qualities were not supplied. The data originate from a study of T cell responses to AZD1222 COVID-19 vaccine (dated by TCRdb to the early 2020s). Regarding the research as a whole: AZD1222 recipients with second doses at about 4 weeks or about 12 weeks were pooled, because spike-specific TCR depth and breadth did not differ between schedules. Trial participants were enrolled by age into subgroups of 18-55, 56-69 and 70-plus years, and roughly 150, 30 and 60 TCR-sequenced participants, respectively, were included in these subgroups. A total of 233 trial participants underwent TCR sequencing, of whom approximately 200 had received two doses of AZD1222 and some 25 had received two doses of the MenACWY control vaccine. What the work shows at the level of the full study, not this receptor alone: The whole spike protein was spanned by vaccine-associated CD4 TCRs, and dominant responses were seen in regions 160-218 and 743-854. After two AZD1222 doses, both the breadth and the depth of spike-specific TCRs were significantly higher than at day 0 and than in MenACWY recipients. The 56-69-year group was small, and its depth increase did not reach significance, likely because of low power. Participants were mostly white British, with more females than males. The authors suggested clonal diversity may have been underestimated. Conclusions about previously exposed vaccinees are limited because only six or seven AZD1222 recipients were SARS-CoV-2 seropositive at baseline. Reportedly, almost half of the unique spike-specific TCRs recognized epitopes lying outside the regions that are mutated in the B.1.351 and B.1.1.7 variants. Because no day 14 peak-response samples were available, repertoires were characterized only after the peak T cell response.

The CDR3 regions of human TCRbeta chains were analyzed by immunosequencing. For the original study's pipeline: Repertoire TCRs were checked for matches against a reference library of SARS-CoV-2-specific TCRs that had been generated using the MIRA antigen-specificity platform. Breadth was defined as the fraction of unique TCRs that were SARS-CoV-2-associated. Depth was defined as the fraction of total T cells that were SARS-CoV-2-associated. Using the MIRA data, every spike-specific TCR was mapped to the spike region that the TCR reacted to and assigned to either a CD4 or a CD8 class. Log10-transformed breadth and depth values were compared by one-way ANOVA with Sidak's multiple comparisons tests. The clones in this table, taken by TCRdb from immuneACCESS, are in-frame only. Not every clone is retained; where verified, under half of the shortfall comes from an unresolved V gene, and the cause of the rest is unknown. V and J calls and clone size are given by that table; D and trimming were obtained from the DNA. The sample table shows around 120,000 clones, and 75% to 95% are seen once. The ten biggest clones cover under 3.5% of the sample.

The sample's time point label, in plain terms: baseline before first vaccination. Samples from vaccinated people were obtained from the UK trials COV001 and COV002, which included a single-blind randomized controlled phase 2/3 trial of AZD1222 (ChAdOx1 nCoV-19) in healthy adults. For TCRbeta chain sequencing, PBMC samples from trial participants were taken at day 0 and at day 28 after the second dose. The CDR3 sequence holds 14 residues, the cysteine and phenylalanine included. Just the 42-base CDR3 DNA is kept, in frame starting at base 1. V and J are truncated by 4 bases and 2 bases respectively, leaving an intervening sequence of 12 bases. CDR1 is given as SGHRS and CDR2 as YFSETQ, both from the germline V gene.

This clonotype was obtained from an adult in good health. The material was peripheral blood, obtained on day 0 of AZD1222 vaccination. The receptor chain draws on TRBV5-1 and TRBJ2-5; a confident D gene designation cannot be given. The DNA sequence is given as TGCGCCAGCAGCCCCTTAGGGCAGCAAGAGACCCAGTACTTC. It translates as CASSPLGQQETQYF.